Below are 12 T cell receptor beta chains sequenced from a single sample in a study of blood T cell repertoires in COVID-19. The data were produced by immunoSEQ multiplex PCR, yet TCRdb's version contains in-frame clones alone and is incomplete. The sample has around 110,000 clones, 76% seen once; the top ten hold 5% to 7.5%. The source material was peripheral blood. The receptors derive from a man older than 75 with COVID-19, enrolled during active disease.

The rearrangement links TRBV28 to TRBJ1-2; 7 bases map to TRBD1. Germline V gene sequence: CDR1 MDHEN, CDR2 SYDVKM. J lost 0 bases, V lost 3 bases, and 19 bases had no gene match. The CDR3 covers 20 residues. CDR3 DNA: TGTGCCAGCAGTTTCGGGATAGGCCGACAGGGTGCGGAAGCTAACTATGGCTACACCTTC. It translates to CASSFGIGRQGAEANYGYTF.

V usage is TRBV7-2 and J usage is TRBJ2-5, with D uncertain. This CDR3 region has 13 residues. V lost 1 base and J 4 bases, leaving 7 bases between the germline ends. Germline V CDR1 and CDR2: SGHTA, FQGNSA. DNA for the CDR3: TGTGCCAGCAGCTTAGAGCCACGAGAGACCCAGTACTTC. Its translation: CASSLEPRETQYF.

This chain's CDR3 is CASSLISAQGTEAFF. Written as DNA, the CDR3 is TGTGCCAGCAGCTTGATAAGCGCACAGGGGACTGAAGCTTTCTTT. The chain couples TRBV5-4 to TRBJ1-1, with 7 bases identical to TRBD1. Germline CDR1 is SGHNT and CDR2 is YYREEE (reference sequence). This CDR3 has 15 residues. The junction had 8 bases not matched to a gene; V was cut back by 1 base and J by 5 bases.

This sequence joins TRBV4-1 and TRBJ2-5, with TRBD2 identical over 8 bases. The CDR3 is 16 amino acids. CDR1 and CDR2 from the germline V gene are MGHRA and YSYEKL. The junction had 6 bases not matched to a gene; V was cut back by 2 bases and J by 1 base. The CDR3 nucleotides read TGCGCCAGCAGCCAATCGAGACTAGCGTCCCAAGAGACCCAGTACTTC. This gives the protein CASSQSRLASQETQYF.

V gene TRBV18 combines with J gene TRBJ2-2, with 13 bases fitting TRBD2. There are 16 residues in the CDR3. The junction had 3 bases not matched to a gene; V was cut back by 5 bases and J by 3 bases. CDR1 is KGHSH, CDR2 LQKENI, per germline. The CDR3 reads CASSFGLAGDTGELFF. The DNA for the CDR3 is TGTGCCAGCTCATTTGGACTAGCGGGAGACACCGGGGAGCTGTTTTTT.

The J gene is TRBJ2-7, the V gene TRBV2, with TRBD2 identical over 8 bases. This CDR3 is 14 amino acids long. J gave up 3 bases and V 2 bases, and 3 bases lay outside the gene matches. Germline values: CDR1 SNHLY, CDR2 FYNNEI. The CDR3 bases are TGTGCCAGCAGTGAAAGCGGGAGTATCTACGAGCAGTACTTC. Protein product: CASSESGSIYEQYF.

V usage is TRBV19 and J usage is TRBJ2-3; D gene unclear. Germline assignment: CDR1 LNHDA and CDR2 SQIVND (reference sequence). V was clipped by 4 bases and J by 0 bases, with 11 bases between them. The CDR3 covers 15 residues. The CDR3 DNA sequence: TGTGCCAGTAGTACCCTCTTCGGGAGCACAGATACGCAGTATTTT. It specifies CASSTLFGSTDTQYF.

This clone showed up just a few times. The chain employs TRBV7-3 and TRBJ2-1, with 9 bases that match TRBD2. There are 18 residues in the CDR3. J lost 8 bases, V lost 4 bases, and 18 bases had no gene match. Germline V lookup: CDR1 SGHTA, CDR2 FQGTGA. CDR3 in DNA: TGTGCCAGCAGCTCCACCCTAAAGGGTAGCGGGAGAAAGGATGAGCAGTTCTTC. This sequence encodes CASSSTLKGSGRKDEQFF.

In this sample, this clone turned up once. The chain recombines TRBV5-5 with TRBJ2-7; 7 bases line up with TRBD2. This CDR3 contains 10 residues. Germline CDR1 is SGHKS and CDR2 is YYEKEE (reference sequence). Trimming removed 4 bases from V and 9 bases from J; junction bases left unmatched: 1. The chain's CDR3 is CASSGGGQYF. Written as DNA, the CDR3 is TGTGCCAGCAGCGGCGGGGGGCAGTACTTC.

The rearrangement joins TRBV6-5 to TRBJ2-4, with D perhaps matching TRBD1 (6 bases). The germline V gene has CDR1 MNHEY and CDR2 SVGAGI. CDR3 length equals 12 residues. V lost 8 bases, J lost 1 base, and 6 bases lay in between. The CDR3 DNA reads TGTGCCAGCGGGGGCGCCAAAAACATTCAGTACTTC. This translates into CASGGAKNIQYF.

This clone showed up just a few times. The chain joins TRBV9 to TRBJ2-5; 7 bases align to TRBD1. Unmatched junction bases numbered 6, after V lost 0 bases and J lost 4 bases. Per the germline V gene, CDR1 is SGDLS and CDR2 is YYNGEE. The CDR3 is 15 amino acids. The CDR3, as DNA: TGTGCCAGCAGCGTAGCGGGGAACAGGGGAGAGACCCAGTACTTC. Protein: CASSVAGNRGETQYF.

This clone was seen only a few times. The rearrangement uses TRBV11-2 and TRBJ2-7; TRBD1 matches 8 bases. This CDR3 has 14 amino acids. The germline V gene has CDR1 SGHAT and CDR2 FQNNGV. Trimming took 1 base from V and 4 from J; bases not matched to a gene: 3. Written as DNA, the CDR3 is TGTGCCAGCAGCTTAGTGAGACAGGGGTACGAGCAGTACTTC. The encoded protein is CASSLVRQGYEQYF.